Below, 20 T cell receptor beta chains from the same sample are listed, as sequenced in a study of molecular identifiers for immune sequencing clone quantification. TCRdb re-called the PCR reads with MiXCR, one entry per CDR3 protein. In the table there are around 86,000 distinct CDR3 sequences, around a fifth of which are singletons. The sample was naive CD8+ T cells from blood, with Jurkat cell RNA spiked in. Sample subset: FACS-sorted CD8+CD4-CCR7+CD45RA+ naive T cells. These receptors all come from a human donor in good health. Some libraries in this study had Jurkat cell RNA spiked in.

A note on this clonotype: A much larger clone lies a single base off, so this may be a read error. The chain joins TRBV5-4 to TRBJ2-2; tentatively, D is TRBD1 or TRBD2 (5 bases each). The length of the CDR3 is 12 residues. Germline V CDR1 and CDR2: SGHNT, YYREEE (reference sequence). Trimming left V 9 bases short and J 8 bases short, with 14 bases between. This CDR3 reads CATRESRGELFF. In DNA, the CDR3 is TGTGCCACCAGGGAGAGTCGGGGGGAGCTGTTTTTT.

The table lists this clonotype with many counts. The chain carries TRBV27 and TRBJ2-7; weak D call: TRBD1 (7 bases). This CDR3 is built from 13 residues. V lost 6 bases and J lost 1, with 10 bases in between. Germline V gene sequence: CDR1 MNHEY, CDR2 SMNVEV (reference sequence). This chain's CDR3 is CASRPGGSYEQYF. The CDR3 nucleotides read TGTGCCAGCAGGCCAGGGGGGTCCTACGAGCAGTACTTC.

With respect to this clonotype: It may be a read error: a sequence one base away is much more abundant. The conserved closing phenylalanine or tryptophan is absent in this CDR3, likely reflecting a read error. CDR3 coding DNA: TGCAGTGCTAGATCGACAGGGGAGTTCGAGCAGTACCTC. It yields the protein CSARSTGEFEQYL. This chain uses TRBV20-1 with TRBJ2-7, with TRBD1 matching over 8 bases. The CDR3 covers 13 residues. Trimming cost V 2 bases and J 6 bases; bases outside gene matches: 6. Germline values: CDR1 DFQATT, CDR2 SNEGSKA (reference sequence).

To note about this clonotype: Without the conserved terminal phenylalanine or tryptophan, this CDR3 likely stems from a read error. The rearrangement joins TRBV15 to TRBJ1-1, with D perhaps matching TRBD1 (5 bases). CDR1 and CDR2 from the germline V gene are LNHNV and YYDKDF (reference sequence). CDR3 length: 14 amino acids. In DNA, the CDR3 is TGTGCCACCAGCAGCACGGCAGGGAGCACTGAGGCTTTCCTT. Protein: CATSSTAGSTEAFL.

In this sample, this clonotype turned up many times. The genes are TRBV28 and TRBJ2-3; D ambiguous. The germline V gene encodes CDR1 MDHEN and CDR2 SYDVKM. Deletions cut 5 bases from V and 2 bases from J, with 17 bases between. The CDR3 has 16 residues. CDR3 sequence reads: CASSPPKGRATDTQYF. CDR3 DNA: TGTGCCAGCAGTCCCCCGAAAGGCAGAGCCACAGATACGCAGTATTTT.

This clonotype was seen many times. J is TRBJ2-7 and V is TRBV14; 11 bases line up with TRBD2. V shed 1 base and J 0 bases; nucleotides not matched to a gene: 8. The CDR3 contains 18 residues. The V gene's germline CDR1 is SGHDN and CDR2 FVKESK. CDR3 sequence (DNA): TGTGCCAGCAGCCAAGTTTCGGGGGGACTAGCGGTCTCCTACGAGCAGTACTTC. Amino acid sequence: CASSQVSGGLAVSYEQYF.

Comments on this clonotype: Given a much more abundant clone one base away, this may be a read error. This sequence joins TRBV29-1 and TRBJ1-2, with D unresolved. The V gene's germline CDR1 is SQVTM and CDR2 ANQGSEA. The CDR3 sequence is 11 residues long. CDR3 amino acids: CGGSTVGGYTF. CDR3 bases: TGCGGCGGATCGACGGTTGGTGGCTACACCTTC.

This clonotype was recorded many times. This chain connects TRBV9 to TRBJ2-5; TRBD2 matches at 7 bases. Trimming at V came to 3 bases and at J to 2 bases, leaving 10 bases not matched to a gene. Germline lookup yields CDR1 SGDLS and CDR2 YYNGEE. This CDR3 is 16 amino acids long. This chain's CDR3 is CASSDAGAGLQETQYF. The CDR3 DNA reads as TGTGCCAGCAGCGATGCGGGAGCCGGGCTTCAAGAGACCCAGTACTTC.

Turning to this clonotype: This may be a read error: a much more frequent sequence differs by one nucleotide. The chain has TRBV20-1 and TRBJ2-1; TRBD2 matches 9 bases. This CDR3 comprises 16 residues. CDR1 and CDR2 from the germline V gene are DFQATT and SNEGSKA (reference sequence). The CDR3 sequence: CSARDFSSGSYNQQFF. The CDR3 DNA sequence: TGCAGTGCTAGAGATTTCAGTAGCGGGAGCTACAATCAGCAGTTCTTC.

This clonotype was detected many times. The gene calls are TRBV7-2 and TRBJ2-1, with D tentatively TRBD2 (6 bases). Between the trimmed V and J ends, which lost 6 bases and 0 bases, there was a span of 12 bases. From germline, CDR1 is SGHTA and CDR2 FQGNSA. The CDR3 runs to 15 residues. The CDR3 nucleotides read TGTGCCAGCAGACACGCGGGGAGCTCCTACAATGAGCAGTTCTTC. Amino acid sequence: CASRHAGSSYNEQFF.

This sequence joins TRBV5-1 and TRBJ2-5; D remains ambiguous. The CDR3 extends over 14 amino acids. Trimming removed 0 bases from V and 13 bases from J, with 19 bases in between. Germline V gives CDR1 SGHRS, CDR2 YFSETQ. The chain's CDR3 is CASSLVWNQETPYF. CDR3 sequence (DNA): TGCGCCAGCAGCTTGGTTTGGAACCAAGAGACTCCGTACTTC.

This clonotype was observed many times. The chain recombines TRBV11-2 with TRBJ2-3; D is possibly TRBD1 or TRBD2 (6 bases each). This CDR3 has 12 residues. Trimming removed 5 bases from V and 8 bases from J, with 11 bases in between. Germline CDR1 is SGHAT and CDR2 is FQNNGV. The CDR3 sequence: CASSRGGPTQYF. The CDR3 DNA follows: TGTGCCAGCAGCCGAGGGGGGCCTACGCAGTATTTT.

This clonotype was seen repeatedly, ten times or more. The rearrangement uses TRBV21-1 and TRBJ1-1. TRBV21-1 is shown as a pseudogene. The CDR3 is 12 residues long. CDR3 protein: CATPGRVTEAFF. The CDR3 DNA sequence: TGTGCCACACCGGGTAGGGTCACTGAAGCTTTCTTT.

V usage is TRBV27 and J usage is TRBJ2-1; no clear D. The germline gives CDR1 MNHEY, CDR2 SMNVEV (reference sequence). There are 14 residues in the CDR3. V was clipped by 3 bases and J by 3 bases, with 9 bases between them. CDR3 coding DNA: TGTGCCAGCAGTTTCGCTAGTAACTACAATGAGCAGTTCTTC. Translation gives CASSFASNYNEQFF.

This clonotype was recorded at least ten times. J is TRBJ1-1 and V is TRBV13; D gene uncertain. The germline V and J ends were trimmed by 3 bases and 4 bases, with 12 bases remaining between them. CDR1 PRHDT and CDR2 FYEKMQ come from the germline V gene (reference sequence). The length of the CDR3 is 14 residues. The CDR3 DNA is TGTGCCAGCAGCTTCGGGCAGGTTGGCACTGAAGCTTTCTTT. It specifies CASSFGQVGTEAFF.

A word on this clonotype: A junction end diverges from the germline sequence, so it may reflect a read error. The V call is TRBV18, the J call TRBJ2-5, with TRBD2 matching over 13 bases. The germline V gene has CDR1 KGHSH and CDR2 LQKENI. This CDR3 is 15 amino acids long. CDR3 coding DNA: TGTGCCAACTCACCGGGACTAGCGGGGCAAGAGACCCAGTACTTC. Protein: CANSPGLAGQETQYF.

This clonotype was recorded many times. V usage is TRBV4-2 and J usage is TRBJ2-7; D is ambiguous. The V and J ends lost 4 bases and 0 bases respectively, with 13 bases between them. The CDR3 extends over 15 amino acids. Germline assignment: CDR1 LGHNA and CDR2 YNFKEQ. CDR3 sequence (DNA): TGTGCCAGCAGCCGAGGCCCACTTGACTCCTACGAGCAGTACTTC. Translation: CASSRGPLDSYEQYF.

This clonotype was detected ten times or more. The chain combines TRBV7-9 with TRBJ2-2; 12 bases align to TRBD2. Per the germline V gene, CDR1 is SEHNR and CDR2 is FQNEAQ (reference sequence). After removal of 4 bases from V and 4 bases from J, the junction contained 4 bases not matched to a gene. The CDR3 consists of 16 residues. The CDR3 spells CASSYGLAGITGELFF. The CDR3 DNA reads as TGTGCCAGCAGCTACGGACTAGCGGGAATCACCGGGGAGCTGTTTTTT.

For this clonotype: A much larger clone is a single base away; this may be a read error. The chain has TRBV5-6 and TRBJ2-2; 11 bases are shared with TRBD2. The germline V gene encodes CDR1 SGHDT and CDR2 YYEEEE. CDR3 length equals 15 residues. CDR3 DNA: TGTGTCAGCAGCGCGGGACTAGCGGACTCCGGGGAGCTGTTTTTT. Amino acids: CVSSAGLADSGELFF.

With regard to this clonotype: A read error may account for a junction end that differs from germline. The chain recombines TRBV4-1 with TRBJ1-1; D is ambiguous. The CDR3 loop spans 12 amino acids. Germline CDR1 MGHRA, CDR2 YSYEKL. CDR3 amino acids: CASSQPPTEALF. The CDR3 DNA reads TGCGCCAGCAGCCAACCCCCCACTGAAGCTCTCTTT.